This TCR beta chain stems from a study of CD8 T cells in Susac syndrome. The overall study: Blood was drawn from Susac syndrome patients while they were therapy-naive, on corticosteroids, or on intravenous immunoglobulin alone. Study-level points and caveats: It was acknowledged by the study that relatively few individuals were included in its TCR sequencing and HLA analysis.

V lost 0 bases, J lost 0 bases, and 5 bases lay in between. The CDR3 loop spans 14 amino acids. The germline CDR1 and CDR2 sequences are SGHRS and YFSETQ. Reverse transcription of roughly 0.45 to 1 ug RNA used random hexamers. TCRdb recomputed calls from the immunoSEQ multiplex PCR reads with MiXCR, one row per CDR3 protein. The table records around 190,000 distinct CDR3 sequences, around 94% of them present only once. As to this clonotype: Its antigen is undetermined.

Sequenced sample: CD4+ T cells from PBMCs. This chain connects TRBV5-1 to TRBJ2-3; D not certain. This receptor was identified in a human donor with Susac syndrome. DNA for the CDR3: TGCGCCAGCAGCTTGGATGTTAGCACAGATACGCAGTATTTT. Its protein product is CASSLDVSTDTQYF.